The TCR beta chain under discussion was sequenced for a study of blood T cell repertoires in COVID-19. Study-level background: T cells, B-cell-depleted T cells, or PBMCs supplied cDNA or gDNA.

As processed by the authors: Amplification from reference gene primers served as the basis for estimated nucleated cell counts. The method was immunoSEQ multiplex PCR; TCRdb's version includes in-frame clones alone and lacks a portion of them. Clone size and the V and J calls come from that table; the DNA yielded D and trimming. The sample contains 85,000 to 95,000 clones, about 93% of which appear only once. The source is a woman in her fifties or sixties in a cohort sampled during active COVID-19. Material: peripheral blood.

The CDR3 sequence: CASSSGMDTQYF. The CDR3 coding sequence is TGTGCCAGCAGCTCCGGTATGGATACGCAGTATTTT. The genes are TRBV7-3 and TRBJ2-3, with D hard to call. Germline V gene lookup returns CDR1 SGHTA and CDR2 FQGTGA. The length of the CDR3 is 12 residues. Between the trimmed V and J ends, which lost 4 bases and 6 bases, there was a span of 8 bases.